Presented here are 22 T cell receptor beta chains from one specimen sequenced in a study of shared clonotypes between healthy human individuals. The data were produced by immunoSEQ multiplex PCR, yet TCRdb's version contains in-frame clones alone and is incomplete. Of about 1.1 million clones listed, roughly 80% are singletons. The sequenced sample consisted of memory CD4+ T cells from PBMCs. Specified subset: CD45RA-negative fraction. The receptor set was obtained from a man aged 18 to 29 in good health. Some clones in this sample may be carry-over from other donors' samples.

The V and J genes are TRBV6-5 and TRBJ1-2; 7 nucleotides align to TRBD1. Germline CDR1 MNHEY, CDR2 SVGAGI. This CDR3 comprises 16 residues. V gave up 0 bases and J gave up 0 bases; unmatched junction bases: 4. Written as DNA, the CDR3 is TGTGCCAGCAGTTACTCGACAGGGTTATCTAACTATGGCTACACCTTC. Protein: CASSYSTGLSNYGYTF.

Comment on this clone: This may arise from a read error, as a much more abundant clone is one base away. Additional DNA sequences in this sample encode the identical CDR3. CDR3 loop: CASSATSGNYNEQFF. The CDR3 coding sequence is TGTGCCAGCAGCGCGACTAGCGGGAATTACAATGAGCAGTTCTTC. The gene calls are TRBV9 and TRBJ2-1, with 11 bases aligning to TRBD2. This CDR3 contains 15 residues. V lost 3 bases and J lost 4; bases outside the gene matches: 3. Germline-derived CDR1 and CDR2 are SGDLS and YYNGEE. Filled out from reference TRBV9 and TRBJ2-1, the complete variable domain reads DSGVTQTPKHLITATGQRVTLRCSPRSGDLSVYWYQQSLDQGLQFLIQYYNGEERAKGNILERFSAQQFPDLHSELNLSSLELGDSALYFCASSATSGNYNEQFFGPGTRLTVL.

The rearrangement uses TRBV7-2 and TRBJ1-1; D is uncertain. Germline V gives CDR1 SGHTA, CDR2 FQGNSA. Trimming shortened V by 1 base and J by 1 base, and 10 bases separated the two germline ends. The CDR3 is 15 residues long. CDR3 in DNA: TGTGCCAGCAGCTTAGGGGGAAACAGGAACACTGAAGCTTTCTTT. It codes for CASSLGGNRNTEAFF.

V usage is TRBV18 and J usage is TRBJ1-1; no clear D gene. The V gene's germline CDR1 is KGHSH and CDR2 LQKENI. This CDR3 is 12 amino acids long. V lost 2 bases and J 8 bases, leaving 9 bases between the germline ends. This CDR3 is CASSPSHEEAFF. CDR3 coding DNA: TGTGCCAGCTCACCAAGCCATGAAGAAGCTTTCTTT.

This clone was counted ten times or more. Other nucleotide sequences from this sample produce the same CDR3. V gene TRBV11-2 combines with J gene TRBJ2-1; 12 positions agree with TRBD2. Trimming at V came to 5 bases and at J to 4 bases, leaving 6 bases not matched to a gene. This CDR3 comprises 16 residues. Germline CDR1 reads SGHAT; CDR2 reads FQNNGV. For the CDR3, the DNA is TGTGCCAGCAGCCCTAGACTAGCGGGGGTGTACAATGAGCAGTTCTTC. This sequence encodes CASSPRLAGVYNEQFF.

This clone was detected only a few times. J is TRBJ2-1 and V is TRBV6-5, with D possibly matching TRBD1 (6 bases). Germline V gives CDR1 MNHEY, CDR2 SVGAGI. The CDR3 is 15 amino acids. V dropped 0 bases and J dropped 6 bases, with 12 bases sitting between them. The CDR3: CASSYSMGRGNEQFF. The CDR3 DNA reads as TGTGCCAGCAGTTACTCGATGGGCAGGGGCAATGAGCAGTTCTTC.

The chain joins TRBV7-3 to TRBJ2-5; 7 positions agree with TRBD2. The CDR3 has 16 amino acids. Trimming cost V 5 bases and J 2 bases; bases outside gene matches: 11. Germline V CDR1 and CDR2: SGHTA, FQGTGA. The CDR3 DNA is TGTGCCAGCAGCCAAATGGGGGGGAGCGCTCAAGAGACCCAGTACTTC. Its protein is CASSQMGGSAQETQYF.

This chain connects TRBV7-9 to TRBJ2-1; D tentatively fits TRBD1 or TRBD2 (5 bases each). The CDR3 has 15 amino acids. Trimming stripped 1 base from V and 8 bases from J, with 15 bases between. Germline V gives CDR1 SEHNR, CDR2 FQNEAQ (reference sequence). CDR3 residues: CASSLGRDLHYEQFF. CDR3 DNA: TGTGCCAGCAGCTTAGGCAGGGACCTACATTATGAGCAGTTCTTC.

This clone came up a few times. This chain uses TRBV19 with TRBJ2-5, with TRBD2 matching 7 bases. CDR3 length equals 15 residues. The ends lost 5 bases at V and 4 bases at J; junction bases unmatched: 10. Germline CDR1 reads LNHDA; CDR2 reads SQIVND (reference sequence). The chain's CDR3 is CASSPSSGRGETQYF. The CDR3 DNA reads TGTGCCAGTAGTCCTTCTAGCGGCCGTGGAGAGACCCAGTACTTC.

This clone came up a few times. The chain joins TRBV5-8 to TRBJ1-2, with a weak D call TRBD1 (5 bases). The CDR3 extends over 12 amino acids. V dropped 4 bases and J dropped 7 bases, with 11 bases sitting between them. From germline, CDR1 is SGHTS and CDR2 YDEGEE. The CDR3: CASSLRDRGYTF. CDR3 DNA: TGTGCCAGCAGCCTCCGGGACCGTGGCTACACCTTC.

V and J are TRBV6-1 and TRBJ2-3, with D uncertain. The CDR3 is 11 amino acids. Germline CDR1 MNHNS, CDR2 SASEGT. Trimming pared 1 base from V and 9 bases from J, leaving 5 bases between. CDR3 sequence: CASSEGETQYF. CDR3 nucleotides: TGTGCCAGCAGTGAAGGAGAGACGCAGTATTTT.

The rearrangement joins TRBV5-4 to TRBJ1-1; D ambiguous. The CDR3 runs to 14 residues. The V gene's germline CDR1 is SGHNT and CDR2 YYREEE (reference sequence). V dropped 9 bases and J dropped 1 base, with 16 bases sitting between them. CDR3 bases: TGTGCCATAGGGTTCGTGGGTCGGAACACTGAAGCTTTCTTT. It is translated as CAIGFVGRNTEAFF.

Concerning this clone: Being one base from a much bigger clone, this may be a read error. The CDR3 is CASHQGGDGKLFF. CDR3 nucleotides: TGTGCCAGCCACCAGGGGGGGGATGGAAAACTGTTTTTT. This chain joins TRBV28 and TRBJ1-4; 7 nucleotides match TRBD1. Germline assignment: CDR1 MDHEN and CDR2 SYDVKM. The CDR3 sequence is 13 residues long. Trimming cost V 8 bases and J 10 bases; bases outside gene matches: 10.

This clone was counted only a few times. The chain links TRBV2 to TRBJ2-3; TRBD2 matches at 12 bases. The junction had 5 bases not matched to a gene; V was cut back by 4 bases and J by 3 bases. The CDR3 is made up of 16 amino acids. Germline assignment: CDR1 SNHLY and CDR2 FYNNEI. The CDR3 nucleotides read TGTGCCAGCAGTGCTATCGGGACTAGCGGGACAGATACGCAGTATTTT. As protein: CASSAIGTSGTDTQYF.

The rearrangement joins TRBV5-1 to TRBJ2-7; D unresolved. Germline CDR1 SGHRS, CDR2 YFSETQ. The CDR3 runs to 14 residues. Trimming stripped 5 bases from V and 3 bases from J, with 15 bases between. The CDR3 loop reads CASREYGVNYEQYF. DNA of the CDR3: TGCGCCAGCAGGGAATATGGCGTAAACTACGAGCAGTACTTC.

Regarding this clone: In the same sample, other DNA sequences code for this CDR3. The gene calls are TRBV20-1 and TRBJ2-3; D gene ambiguous. Germline V gives CDR1 DFQATT, CDR2 SNEGSKA (reference sequence). The CDR3 spans 11 residues. Deletions cut 3 bases from V and 4 bases from J, with 5 bases between. CDR3 sequence reads: CSARVADTQYF. CDR3 DNA: TGCAGTGCTAGGGTAGCAGATACGCAGTATTTT.

The chain combines TRBV11-3 with TRBJ2-3; 12 bases align to TRBD2. The trim removed 5 bases at V and 3 bases at J, leaving 6 bases unmatched. The CDR3 runs to 16 residues. The germline V gene has CDR1 SGHNT and CDR2 YENEEA. In DNA, the CDR3 is TGTGCCAGCAGCACCCAAACTAGCGGGAGGACAGATACGCAGTATTTT. Translated, it gives CASSTQTSGRTDTQYF.

The chain uses TRBV5-1 and TRBJ2-7; the D is unclear. Germline-derived CDR1 and CDR2 are SGHRS and YFSETQ. The CDR3 contains 16 residues. V was trimmed by 4 bases and J by 4 bases, leaving 21 bases between them. The CDR3 sequence is CASSQELPRRVYEQYF. For the CDR3, the DNA is TGCGCCAGCAGCCAAGAATTACCTAGAAGAGTGTACGAGCAGTACTTC.

CDR3 loop: CASSLYGTGERGEKLFF. CDR3 DNA: TGTGCCAGCAGCTTGTACGGGACAGGGGAGAGGGGGGAAAAACTGTTTTTT. V usage is TRBV5-6 and J usage is TRBJ1-4, with TRBD1 matching 10 bases. CDR1 and CDR2 from the germline V gene are SGHDT and YYEEEE. Unmatched junction bases numbered 11, after V lost 1 base and J lost 8 bases. This CDR3 contains 17 residues.

V and J are TRBV11-2 and TRBJ2-2; a possible D gene is TRBD1 (5 bases). This CDR3 has 13 amino acids. Trimming pared 8 bases from V and 4 bases from J, leaving 11 bases between. Germline loops: CDR1 SGHAT, CDR2 FQNNGV. For the CDR3, the DNA is TGTGCCAGCGGGGCTTTAAGCACCGGGGAGCTGTTTTTT. Translated, it gives CASGALSTGELFF.

The chain has TRBV27 and TRBJ2-7; 9 nucleotides align to TRBD2. The V gene end was trimmed by 5 bases and the J gene end by 2 bases; junction bases not matched to a gene: 10. CDR1 is MNHEY and CDR2 is SMNVEV in the germline V gene (reference sequence). This CDR3 is built from 16 residues. Here the CDR3 reads CASSDTGTSRAYEQYF. In nucleotides, the CDR3 is TGTGCCAGCAGTGATACCGGGACTAGCAGAGCCTACGAGCAGTACTTC.

This clone showed up just once. The chain carries TRBV5-8 and TRBJ1-5; 10 nucleotides line up with TRBD1. The CDR3 has 15 residues. Germline CDR1 reads SGHTS; CDR2 reads YDEGEE. V shed 6 bases and J 4 bases; nucleotides not matched to a gene: 7. CDR3 sequence: CASMGGQGINQPQHF. The CDR3 DNA reads TGTGCCAGCATGGGGGGACAGGGGATTAATCAGCCCCAGCATTTT.